This T cell receptor (beta chain) was retrieved from a study of metastatic and nonmetastatic thyroid tumors. Study observations and caveats: It was reported that TCR beta diversity was significantly higher in malignant thyroid tumors than benign nodules, in blood and tumor.

Per the germline V gene, CDR1 is SNHLY and CDR2 is FYNNEI. This CDR3 has 15 amino acids. V was pared by 2 bases and J by 3 bases, with 5 bases of the junction left unmatched. TCRdb re-called clones from the PCR reads using MiXCR. The sample includes over 50,000 clones, just under 30% seen only once; the top ten take about a sixth. Every patient was untreated before thyroid surgery. As for this clone: What it recognizes is unknown.

The clonotype was recovered from a female donor with papillary thyroid cancer or a benign thyroid nodule (not recorded which). Some clones in this sample may be carry-over from other donors' samples. The sample taken for sequencing was blood. The J gene is TRBJ2-3, the V gene TRBV2, with 7 nucleotides matching TRBD1. The DNA of the CDR3 is TGTGCCAGCAGTGAAAACAGGGGCGGGACAGATACGCAGTATTTT. Translation: CASSENRGGTDTQYF.